The sequence of this T cell receptor (beta chain) was determined in a study of CXCR4 blockade with PD-1 therapy in pancreatic cancer. This clone occurred a few times. Its matching antigen is unknown. Study-wide results and caveats: More frequent amino acid clones had more nucleotide rearrangements, suggesting convergent selection. Tumor clonality averaged approximately 0.15 versus 0.05 in healthy blood, not predicting survival.

The CDR3 is 13 residues long. V lost 6 bases and J lost 7; bases outside the gene matches: 6. Germline V gene data show CDR1 as MNHGY and CDR2 as SAAAGT. Using immunoSEQ multiplex PCR, the repertoire was profiled, and TCRdb retains in-frame clones only, with some absent. The data show approximately 18,000 clones, approximately 68% seen once. The archived tumor blocks came from patients without neoadjuvant therapy before resection. Source material: tumor tissue. V is TRBV6-8 and J is TRBJ1-1; 9 positions agree with TRBD1. The sequence was obtained from a human donor with pancreatic ductal adenocarcinoma. DNA for the CDR3: TGTGCCAGCAGATCACAGGGGGCCGGTGAAGCTTTCTTT. Translation gives CASRSQGAGEAFF.